Listed below are T cell receptor beta chains from one sample, sequenced in a study of blood T cell repertoires in COVID-19. Profiling relied on immunoSEQ multiplex PCR, and the TCRdb table lists in-frame clones only, not all of them. The sample contains about 52,000 clones, around four fifths of which appear only once. Sequenced material: peripheral blood. These TCRs come from a man in his 70s with active COVID-19. Both conserved end residues are part of each CDR3. The D gene is left open where the match is weak. A clone size is listed for some rows: how often the clone was seen (once, few, many), or a class if it is expanded.

clone_size: .; d_call: .; j_call: TRBJ1-1; v_call: TRBV5-1; cdr3_nt: TGCGCCAGCAGCTTGGATCAGGGGACTGAAGCTTTCTTT; cdr3_aa: CASSLDQGTEAFF
clone_size: .; d_call: TRBD1; j_call: TRBJ2-1; v_call: TRBV6-1; cdr3_nt: TGTGCCAGCAGTGATTCACGGACAGGGGAGATTGAGCAGTTCTTC; cdr3_aa: CASSDSRTGEIEQFF
clone_size: .; d_call: .; j_call: TRBJ1-5; v_call: TRBV5-8; cdr3_nt: TGTGCCAGCAGCTTGGAAGGCCGGCAGGGGAGCAATCAGCCCCAGCATTTT; cdr3_aa: CASSLEGRQGSNQPQHF
clone_size: .; d_call: .; j_call: TRBJ2-3; v_call: TRBV5-1; cdr3_nt: TGCGCCAGCAGCTCGGGGGGCATCACAGATACGCAGTATTTT; cdr3_aa: CASSSGGITDTQYF
clone_size: .; d_call: TRBD1; j_call: TRBJ2-7; v_call: TRBV13; cdr3_nt: TGTGCCAGCAGCCAAGCGGCTAGTGACAGGGGGGAAACCTACGAGCAGTACTTC; cdr3_aa: CASSQAASDRGETYEQYF
clone_size: .; d_call: TRBD1; j_call: TRBJ2-2; v_call: TRBV7-9; cdr3_nt: TGTGCCAGCAGCCGAGGACAGGGCTTGAACACCGGGGAGCTGTTTTTT; cdr3_aa: CASSRGQGLNTGELFF
clone_size: .; d_call: TRBD2; j_call: TRBJ2-5; v_call: TRBV5-6; cdr3_nt: TGTGCCAGCAGCTTGGGCGGGGGGGCCGCAGAGACCCAGTACTTC; cdr3_aa: CASSLGGGAAETQYF
clone_size: .; d_call: TRBD1; j_call: TRBJ1-5; v_call: TRBV5-6; cdr3_nt: TGTGCCAGCAGCGCGCAGGGGGCCGAGTTATACAATCAGCCCCAGCATTTT; cdr3_aa: CASSAQGAELYNQPQHF
clone_size: once; d_call: .; j_call: TRBJ1-6; v_call: TRBV9; cdr3_nt: TGTGCCAGCAGCGTAGGTCCGAGCCCGGCCCTCCACTTT; cdr3_aa: CASSVGPSPALHF
clone_size: .; d_call: TRBD1; j_call: TRBJ1-1; v_call: TRBV24-1; cdr3_nt: TGTGCCACCAGAAAGGGGGCTGGTACTGAAGCTTTCTTT; cdr3_aa: CATRKGAGTEAFF
clone_size: .; d_call: .; j_call: TRBJ2-1; v_call: TRBV5-1; cdr3_nt: TGCGCCAGCTCCCCCGAGGGCGGGGAAGGGGATGAGCAGTTCTTC; cdr3_aa: CASSPEGGEGDEQFF
clone_size: few; d_call: .; j_call: TRBJ2-2; v_call: TRBV28; cdr3_nt: TGTGCCAGCAGTCAGGGGCCCGCGAGTGGGGAGCTGTTTTTT; cdr3_aa: CASSQGPASGELFF
clone_size: .; d_call: TRBD2; j_call: TRBJ2-1; v_call: TRBV5-5; cdr3_nt: TGTGCCAGCAGCTCAGGAGGACTAGCGGGGTACAATGAGCAGTTCTTC; cdr3_aa: CASSSGGLAGYNEQFF
clone_size: .; d_call: .; j_call: TRBJ2-3; v_call: TRBV7-3; cdr3_nt: TGTGCCAGCAGCCCGAGACAGACTAGCACAGATACGCAGTATTTT; cdr3_aa: CASSPRQTSTDTQYF
clone_size: .; d_call: .; j_call: TRBJ2-1; v_call: TRBV9; cdr3_nt: TGTGCCAGCAGGAGGTACAATGAGCAGTTCTTC; cdr3_aa: CASRRYNEQFF
clone_size: once; d_call: .; j_call: TRBJ1-1; v_call: TRBV7-3; cdr3_nt: TGTGCCAGCAGGTCCTCGAACACTGAAGCTTTCTTT; cdr3_aa: CASRSSNTEAFF
clone_size: .; d_call: .; j_call: TRBJ2-2; v_call: TRBV19; cdr3_nt: TGTGCCAGTAGAAAAGGGGGGAACACCGGGGAGCTGTTTTTT; cdr3_aa: CASRKGGNTGELFF
clone_size: .; d_call: .; j_call: TRBJ1-1; v_call: TRBV7-2; cdr3_nt: TGTGCCAGCAGCCGGGGCAGGGGTGGTACTGAAGCTTTCTTT; cdr3_aa: CASSRGRGGTEAFF
clone_size: few; d_call: TRBD1; j_call: TRBJ1-6; v_call: TRBV5-1; cdr3_nt: TGCGCCAGCAGCTTTGGAGGACAGGGGGAACCCCTCCACTTT; cdr3_aa: CASSFGGQGEPLHF
clone_size: .; d_call: TRBD2; j_call: TRBJ2-5; v_call: TRBV13; cdr3_nt: TGTGCCAGCAGCTCCGCGGGAGAAGAGACCCAGTACTTC; cdr3_aa: CASSSAGEETQYF
clone_size: .; d_call: .; j_call: TRBJ1-5; v_call: TRBV19; cdr3_nt: TGTGCCAGTAGTATCCAGGGGCAGAGCAATCAGCCCCAGCATTTT; cdr3_aa: CASSIQGQSNQPQHF
clone_size: .; d_call: TRBD2; j_call: TRBJ2-5; v_call: TRBV11-2; cdr3_nt: TGTGCCAGCAGCTTAGGAGGCGGCGGGGGGCAAGAGACCCAGTACTTC; cdr3_aa: CASSLGGGGGQETQYF
clone_size: .; d_call: TRBD2; j_call: TRBJ2-7; v_call: TRBV12-3/TRBV12-4; cdr3_nt: TGTGCCAGCAGTGGACTAGCGGGGGCTGAGCAGTACTTC; cdr3_aa: CASSGLAGAEQYF
clone_size: .; d_call: .; j_call: TRBJ1-5; v_call: TRBV6-1; cdr3_nt: TGTGCCAGCAGTGAATCCTTGAGGGAACGGCATTTT; cdr3_aa: CASSESLRERHF
clone_size: .; d_call: TRBD1; j_call: TRBJ1-6; v_call: TRBV6-1; cdr3_nt: TGTGCCAGCAGTGGACCGGCATGGGGGGGGACAGGGAATTCACCCCTCCACTTT; cdr3_aa: CASSGPAWGGTGNSPLHF
clone_size: .; d_call: .; j_call: TRBJ2-4; v_call: TRBV19; cdr3_nt: TGTGCCAGTAGGGGTGTGGAGGGGGCCAAAAACATTCAGTACTTC; cdr3_aa: CASRGVEGAKNIQYF
clone_size: .; d_call: TRBD2; j_call: TRBJ2-7; v_call: TRBV7-9; cdr3_nt: TGTGCCAGCAGCCAAAGACTAGCGGGGGGTCAATACGAGCAGTACTTC; cdr3_aa: CASSQRLAGGQYEQYF
clone_size: .; d_call: .; j_call: TRBJ1-1; v_call: TRBV21-1; cdr3_nt: TGTGCCAGCAGCAAAGCCGGGACAGGGGGCGCTGAAGCTTTCTTT; cdr3_aa: CASSKAGTGGAEAFF
clone_size: .; d_call: .; j_call: TRBJ1-5; v_call: TRBV19; cdr3_nt: TGTGCCAGTAGTATAGATCGAACGGGGAGAAGCAATCAGCCCCAGCATTTT; cdr3_aa: CASSIDRTGRSNQPQHF
clone_size: .; d_call: .; j_call: TRBJ2-2; v_call: TRBV7-9; cdr3_nt: TGTGCCAGCAGTCGTTGGGACTCCAACACCGGGGAGCTGTTTTTT; cdr3_aa: CASSRWDSNTGELFF
clone_size: .; d_call: .; j_call: TRBJ2-3; v_call: TRBV12-3/TRBV12-4; cdr3_nt: TGTGCCAGCAGCCAATGGCCCTCGCAGTATTTT; cdr3_aa: CASSQWPSQYF
clone_size: .; d_call: .; j_call: TRBJ2-3; v_call: TRBV5-1; cdr3_nt: TGCGCCAGCAGCACGGCAGGGGAGCGAGATACGCAGTATTTT; cdr3_aa: CASSTAGERDTQYF
clone_size: .; d_call: TRBD1; j_call: TRBJ2-7; v_call: TRBV27; cdr3_nt: TGTGCCAGCAGTCCCGGGACAGGGGGCAGCTACGAGCAGTACTTC; cdr3_aa: CASSPGTGGSYEQYF
clone_size: .; d_call: .; j_call: TRBJ1-4; v_call: TRBV19; cdr3_nt: TGTGCCAGTAGTTCGCACGGAGGAGATGAAAAACTGTTTTTT; cdr3_aa: CASSSHGGDEKLFF
clone_size: once; d_call: .; j_call: TRBJ1-2; v_call: TRBV15; cdr3_nt: TGTGCCACCGAACTGGCAGGGCTCCTGTCGGGCTACACCTTC; cdr3_aa: CATELAGLLSGYTF
clone_size: .; d_call: .; j_call: TRBJ1-5; v_call: TRBV4-3; cdr3_nt: TGCGCCAGCAGCCAAGACAGGGGAAGCAATCAGCCCCAGCATTTT; cdr3_aa: CASSQDRGSNQPQHF
clone_size: .; d_call: .; j_call: TRBJ2-4; v_call: TRBV4-1; cdr3_nt: TGCGCCAGCAGCCAAGATCCCCCGAGGTTGGCCAAAAACATTCAGTACTTC; cdr3_aa: CASSQDPPRLAKNIQYF
clone_size: .; d_call: TRBD1; j_call: TRBJ2-3; v_call: TRBV9; cdr3_nt: TGTGCCAGCAGCGGGGACAGGGGCGATACGCAGTATTTT; cdr3_aa: CASSGDRGDTQYF
clone_size: .; d_call: TRBD1; j_call: TRBJ1-5; v_call: TRBV7-8; cdr3_nt: TGTGCCAGCAGCTTGGGGGACAGGGGGCGCAATCAGCCCCAGCATTTT; cdr3_aa: CASSLGDRGRNQPQHF
clone_size: .; d_call: .; j_call: TRBJ2-3; v_call: TRBV7-8; cdr3_nt: TGTGCCAGCAGCTTCCAGATCCCAGATACGCAGTATTTT; cdr3_aa: CASSFQIPDTQYF
clone_size: medium-sized; d_call: TRBD1; j_call: TRBJ2-7; v_call: TRBV10-2; cdr3_nt: TGCGCCAGCAGTGTCCTGGGACAGGGCGACGAGCAGTACTTC; cdr3_aa: CASSVLGQGDEQYF
clone_size: .; d_call: .; j_call: TRBJ1-5; v_call: TRBV15; cdr3_nt: TGTGCCACCAGCAGAGGTGGGGAGGGTCAGCCCCAGCATTTT; cdr3_aa: CATSRGGEGQPQHF
clone_size: .; d_call: .; j_call: TRBJ1-2; v_call: TRBV5-6; cdr3_nt: TGTGCCAGCAGCTTGGGGGGGCCCCTTGGCTACACCTTC; cdr3_aa: CASSLGGPLGYTF
clone_size: .; d_call: .; j_call: TRBJ2-7; v_call: TRBV4-1; cdr3_nt: TGCGCCAGCAGCCAGTCACAGGTCAGCTCCTACGAGCAGTACTTC; cdr3_aa: CASSQSQVSSYEQYF
clone_size: .; d_call: .; j_call: TRBJ1-3; v_call: TRBV29-1; cdr3_nt: TGCAGCGCCGGGGACACTGGAAACACCATATATTTT; cdr3_aa: CSAGDTGNTIYF
clone_size: .; d_call: .; j_call: TRBJ1-5; v_call: TRBV19; cdr3_nt: TGTGCCAGTAGTCCTCGCCGGGGCAATCAGCCCCAGCATTTT; cdr3_aa: CASSPRRGNQPQHF
clone_size: few; d_call: TRBD2; j_call: TRBJ2-7; v_call: TRBV28; cdr3_nt: TGTGCCAGCAGTAGGATAGCGGGGGACTACGAGCAGTACTTC; cdr3_aa: CASSRIAGDYEQYF
clone_size: .; d_call: .; j_call: TRBJ1-4; v_call: TRBV21-1; cdr3_nt: TGTGCCAGCAGCAAACCGGTCCGGCAGGGCGAGAACGATGAAAAACTGTTTTTT; cdr3_aa: CASSKPVRQGENDEKLFF
clone_size: .; d_call: TRBD2; j_call: TRBJ2-3; v_call: TRBV7-3; cdr3_nt: TGTGCCAGCAGCCCCGGGACTAGCGGAGGCACAGATACGCAGTATTTT; cdr3_aa: CASSPGTSGGTDTQYF
clone_size: .; d_call: .; j_call: TRBJ2-3; v_call: TRBV7-2; cdr3_nt: TGTGCCAGCAGCCCCCTGGGCCCCACAGATACGCAGTATTTT; cdr3_aa: CASSPLGPTDTQYF
clone_size: .; d_call: .; j_call: TRBJ1-5; v_call: TRBV15; cdr3_nt: TGTGCCACCAGCAGAGTTGCGGGGTATAGCAATCAGCCCCAGCATTTT; cdr3_aa: CATSRVAGYSNQPQHF
clone_size: .; d_call: TRBD1; j_call: TRBJ1-5; v_call: TRBV7-9; cdr3_nt: TGTGCCAGCAGCTTGGAGCCACAGGGGGCAGGGCAGCCCCAGCATTTT; cdr3_aa: CASSLEPQGAGQPQHF
clone_size: few; d_call: .; j_call: TRBJ2-5; v_call: TRBV19; cdr3_nt: TGTGCCAGTAGTACCCAGGGTTTCTGGGAGACCCAGTACTTC; cdr3_aa: CASSTQGFWETQYF
clone_size: .; d_call: .; j_call: TRBJ1-5; v_call: TRBV7-6; cdr3_nt: TGTGCCAGCAGCTTAGGGGCGGGGGCGAGCAATCAGCCCCAGCATTTT; cdr3_aa: CASSLGAGASNQPQHF
clone_size: few; d_call: TRBD2; j_call: TRBJ2-7; v_call: TRBV28; cdr3_nt: TGTGCCAGCAGTTCAACTAGCGGGGGCTCCTACGAGCAGTACTTC; cdr3_aa: CASSSTSGGSYEQYF
clone_size: .; d_call: .; j_call: TRBJ1-4; v_call: TRBV4-1; cdr3_nt: TGCGCCAGCAGCCCCGGGGTTGCAACTAATGAAAAACTGTTTTTT; cdr3_aa: CASSPGVATNEKLFF
clone_size: .; d_call: TRBD1; j_call: TRBJ1-5; v_call: TRBV7-6; cdr3_nt: TGTGCCAGCAGCTTAGTTTGGACAGGGGAGAGGAGCAATCAGCCCCAGCATTTT; cdr3_aa: CASSLVWTGERSNQPQHF